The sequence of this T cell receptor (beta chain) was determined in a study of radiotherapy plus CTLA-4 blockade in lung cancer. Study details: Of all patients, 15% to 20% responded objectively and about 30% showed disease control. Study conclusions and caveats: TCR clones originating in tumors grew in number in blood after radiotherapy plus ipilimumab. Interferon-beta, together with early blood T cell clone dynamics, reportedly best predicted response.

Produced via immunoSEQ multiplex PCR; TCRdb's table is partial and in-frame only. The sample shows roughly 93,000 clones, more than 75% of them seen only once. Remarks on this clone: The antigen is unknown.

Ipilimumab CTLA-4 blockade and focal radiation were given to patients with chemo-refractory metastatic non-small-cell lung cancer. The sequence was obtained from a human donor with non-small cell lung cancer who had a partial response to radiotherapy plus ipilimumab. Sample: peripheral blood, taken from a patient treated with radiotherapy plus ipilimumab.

CDR3 loop: CASSEPRGGLGRNEQFF. The CDR3 nucleotides are TGTGCCAGCAGTGAACCCCGGGGAGGGTTAGGGAGAAATGAGCAGTTCTTC. The rearrangement joins TRBV2 to TRBJ2-1; TRBD2 aligns across 7 bases. CDR1 and CDR2 (germline): SNHLY, FYNNEI. The trim removed 2 bases at V and 7 bases at J, leaving 14 bases unmatched. The CDR3 is 17 amino acids.